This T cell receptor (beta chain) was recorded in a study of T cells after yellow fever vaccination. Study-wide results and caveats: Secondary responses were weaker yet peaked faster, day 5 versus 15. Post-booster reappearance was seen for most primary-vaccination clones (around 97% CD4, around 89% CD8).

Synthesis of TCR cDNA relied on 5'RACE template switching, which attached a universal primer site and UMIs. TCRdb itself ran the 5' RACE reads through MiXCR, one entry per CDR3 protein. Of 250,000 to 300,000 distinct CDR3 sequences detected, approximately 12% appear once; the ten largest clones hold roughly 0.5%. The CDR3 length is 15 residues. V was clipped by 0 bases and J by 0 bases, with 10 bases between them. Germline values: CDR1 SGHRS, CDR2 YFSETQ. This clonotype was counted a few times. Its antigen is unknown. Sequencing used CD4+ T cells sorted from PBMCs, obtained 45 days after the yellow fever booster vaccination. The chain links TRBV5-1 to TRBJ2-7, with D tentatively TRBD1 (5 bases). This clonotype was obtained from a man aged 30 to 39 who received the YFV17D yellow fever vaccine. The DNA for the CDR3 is TGCGCCAGCAGCTTGGACAGGCGAAGCTCCTACGAGCAGTACTTC. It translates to CASSLDRRSSYEQYF.